The rows below give T cell receptor beta chains drawn from one sample of a study of T cell repertoires in cytomegalovirus infection. TCRdb reprocessed the reads with MiXCR, giving one entry per CDR3 protein. Of hundreds of thousands of distinct CDR3 sequences listed, around 32% are singletons. These receptors have no identified antigens. This material consisted of cultured PBMCs, taken from culture after CMV antigen stimulation. These receptors all come from a human donor in good health (CMV status not recorded). Some clones in this sample may be carry-over from other donors' samples. Each CDR3 is given with its conserved first and last residue. The order of the fields is D gene, J gene, V gene, clone size, CDR3 protein, CDR3 DNA. A D gene is named only where the DNA matches it firmly. Expanded clones get a size class; other rows say once, few or many, or leave the size out.

. TRBJ1-5 TRBV19 few CASSHGRLYSNQPQHF TGTGCCAGTAGCCATGGACGGCTGTATAGCAATCAGCCCCAGCATTTT
. TRBJ2-2 TRBV19 . CASKAGSSWTGELFF TGTGCCAGTAAGGCGGGTAGCTCTTGGACCGGGGAGCTGTTTTTT
. TRBJ1-1 TRBV6-5 few CASSYSQAGGARGNTEAFF TGTGCCAGCAGTTACTCACAGGCGGGGGGCGCGAGGGGGAACACTGAAGCTTTCTTT
. TRBJ2-7 TRBV27 . CASGSRSYEQYF TGTGCCAGCGGGAGTCGCTCCTACGAGCAGTACTTC
TRBD2 TRBJ2-1 TRBV27 few CASSPQRTSGRSSYNEQFF TGTGCCAGCAGTCCTCAAAGGACTAGCGGGAGAAGCTCCTACAATGAGCAGTTCTTC
TRBD2 TRBJ2-3 TRBV18 . CASSSGTTLTDTQYF TGTGCCAGCTCAAGCGGGACTACCCTCACAGATACGCAGTATTTT
TRBD2 TRBJ2-1 TRBV6-6 . CASSLQGGSYNEQFF TGTGCCAGCAGTTTGCAGGGAGGGTCCTACAATGAGCAGTTCTTC
TRBD2 TRBJ2-3 TRBV7-9 . CASSQPAGGTQYTDTQYF TGTGCCAGCAGCCAGCCAGCGGGGGGTACCCAATACACAGATACGCAGTATTTT
TRBD2 TRBJ2-1 TRBV7-4 . CASSFDGGRGGEQFF TGTGCCAGCAGCTTCGATGGCGGGAGAGGAGGTGAGCAGTTCTTC
. TRBJ2-1 TRBV6-2/TRBV6-3 . CASSYTTGLGGGHEQFF TGTGCCAGCAGTTACACCACGGGGCTCGGGGGAGGACATGAGCAGTTCTTC
TRBD1 TRBJ2-4 TRBV19 few CASSMGQGAAKNIQYF TGTGCCAGTAGTATGGGACAGGGGGCTGCCAAAAACATTCAGTACTTC
. TRBJ2-2 TRBV7-2 few CASSGRNANTGELFF TGTGCCAGCAGCGGACGGAACGCGAACACCGGGGAGCTGTTTTTT
. TRBJ2-3 TRBV7-9 few CASSPQGGILTDTQYF TGTGCCAGCAGCCCACAGGGCGGGATCCTCACAGATACGCAGTATTTT
. TRBJ2-7 TRBV15 . CATSRGLPGEQYF TGTGCCACCAGCAGAGGCCTCCCAGGCGAGCAGTACTTC
. TRBJ2-7 TRBV7-2 many CASSLIGQESYEQYF TGTGCCAGCAGCTTAATCGGGCAGGAGTCCTACGAGCAGTACTTC
TRBD1 TRBJ1-1 TRBV20-1 once CSALQGATEAFF TGCAGTGCCCTACAGGGGGCTACTGAAGCTTTCTTT
. TRBJ2-7 TRBV6-2/TRBV6-3 . CASAKADLYEQYF TGTGCCAGCGCCAAAGCAGATCTCTACGAGCAGTACTTC
. TRBJ2-7 TRBV3-1 . CASSQSLDSEQYF TGTGCCAGCAGCCAAAGCCTTGACAGCGAGCAGTACTTC
. TRBJ2-3 TRBV7-9 many CASSLAYSTDTQYF TGTGCCAGCAGCTTAGCATATAGCACAGATACGCAGTATTTT
. TRBJ1-5 TRBV12-3/TRBV12-4 . CASSTDQPQHF TGTGCCAGCAGTACAGATCAGCCCCAGCATTTT
. TRBJ1-2 TRBV27 few CASSFIQGGGVNYGYTF TGTGCCAGCAGTTTTATACAGGGTGGGGGAGTTAACTATGGCTACACCTTC
. TRBJ2-2 TRBV7-2 many CASIPANTGELFF TGTGCCAGCATACCAGCGAACACCGGGGAGCTGTTTTTT
. TRBJ2-7 TRBV10-2 . CASASLYEQYF TGCGCCAGCGCTAGCCTCTACGAGCAGTACTTC
. TRBJ2-1 TRBV6-2/TRBV6-3 . CASSSLSGFNEQFF TGTGCCAGCAGCTCACTCTCAGGGTTCAATGAGCAGTTCTTC
. TRBJ1-6 TRBV7-2 . CASSPPIKGRGSNSPLHF TGTGCCAGCAGCCCCCCAATAAAGGGGCGAGGAAGTAATTCACCCCTCCACTTT
TRBD1 TRBJ2-2 TRBV5-1 . CASSPDREDGELFF TGCGCCAGCAGCCCGGACAGGGAAGACGGGGAGCTGTTTTTT
. TRBJ2-3 TRBV20-1 . CSARDRRVPTDTQYF TGCAGTGCTAGAGATCGCCGGGTACCCACAGATACGCAGTATTTT
. TRBJ1-5 TRBV28 . CASTSTKGEPQHF TGTGCCAGCACCTCCACAAAGGGGGAGCCCCAGCATTTT
. TRBJ2-1 TRBV4-2 few CASSQPRGSGHNEQFF TGTGCCAGCAGCCAGCCAAGGGGGTCTGGGCACAATGAGCAGTTCTTC
. TRBJ1-5 TRBV20-1 once CSAQRSGSQPQHF TGCAGTGCCCAGAGGTCGGGTAGTCAGCCCCAGCATTTT
TRBD2 TRBJ2-3 TRBV11-2 . CASSPAGADTDTQYF TGTGCCAGCAGCCCCGCGGGAGCGGACACAGATACGCAGTATTTT
. TRBJ2-3 TRBV4-1 . CASSQESDTQYF TGCGCCAGCAGCCAAGAATCAGATACGCAGTATTTT
. TRBJ2-3 TRBV20-1 . CSATTGPYTDTQYF TGCAGTGCTACCACAGGTCCCTACACAGATACGCAGTATTTT
TRBD1 TRBJ1-5 TRBV20-1 . CSASTGVSSNQPQHF TGCAGTGCTTCGACAGGGGTTTCCAGCAATCAGCCCCAGCATTTT
. TRBJ1-1 TRBV7-9 few CASSREFEAFF TGTGCCAGCAGCCGTGAGTTTGAAGCTTTCTTT
TRBD2 TRBJ2-3 TRBV11-2 few CASSLGTSGGPGDTQYF TGTGCCAGCAGCCTAGGTACTAGCGGGGGCCCTGGAGATACGCAGTATTTT
. TRBJ1-2 TRBV4-1 few CASSQEWPLQGSGYTF TGCGCCAGCAGCCAAGAATGGCCCCTACAGGGATCAGGCTACACCTTC
. TRBJ1-2 TRBV7-9 few CSGRSASGGYTF TGCTCTGGGAGGAGTGCATCAGGTGGCTACACCTTC
. TRBJ2-1 TRBV11-2 few CASSHWDSQGNEQFF TGTGCCAGCAGCCACTGGGACTCTCAGGGGAATGAGCAGTTCTTC
TRBD1 TRBJ1-2 TRBV7-2 . CASSLGAGGLNYGYTF TGTGCCAGCAGCTTAGGGGCAGGGGGCTTAAACTATGGCTACACCTTC
. TRBJ2-3 TRBV20-1 once CSARDRLGDTQYF TGCAGTGCTAGAGATCGGCTCGGAGATACGCAGTATTTT
. TRBJ2-3 TRBV7-2 . CASSLLASPDTQYF TGTGCCAGCAGCTTACTCGCTAGCCCAGATACGCAGTATTTT
TRBD1 TRBJ2-7 TRBV2 few CASSVGTGLYEQYF TGTGCCAGCAGTGTGGGGACAGGGCTCTACGAGCAGTACTTC
. TRBJ2-1 TRBV4-2 few CASSQDRTGGEQFF TGTGCCAGCAGCCAAGACCGGACCGGCGGCGAGCAGTTCTTC
TRBD2 TRBJ2-5 TRBV7-2 many CASSLVRLAGGLGETQYF TGTGCCAGCAGCTTAGTGCGGCTAGCGGGGGGGCTGGGGGAGACCCAGTACTTC
. TRBJ2-5 TRBV7-6 . CASSRGTNQETQYF TGTGCCAGCAGCCGCGGGACAAACCAAGAGACCCAGTACTTC
. TRBJ1-1 TRBV10-3 many CAIRGQPNTEAFF TGTGCCATCCGAGGACAGCCCAACACTGAAGCTTTCTTT
TRBD2 TRBJ2-7 TRBV20-1 . CSARGTSHTYEQYF TGCAGTGCCCGGGGGACTAGCCATACCTACGAGCAGTACTTC
. TRBJ2-1 TRBV5-5 . CASSFRTAANEQFF TGTGCCAGCAGCTTTCGAACAGCGGCGAATGAGCAGTTCTTC
. TRBJ2-3 TRBV20-1 . CSASTGSPSTQYF TGCAGTGCTAGTACGGGTTCCCCAAGTACGCAGTATTTT
TRBD1 TRBJ2-7 TRBV12-3/TRBV12-4 . CASSNPQGGGTGLPYEQYF TGTGCCAGCAGCAACCCGCAGGGGGGAGGGACAGGGCTCCCCTACGAGCAGTACTTC
. TRBJ2-7 TRBV19 . CASSIGGVYGEQYF TGTGCCAGTAGTATAGGGGGGGTCTACGGCGAGCAGTACTTC
. TRBJ1-3 TRBV20-1 once CSARGQGPDTIYF TGCAGTGCTAGGGGGCAGGGCCCAGACACCATATATTTT
TRBD2 TRBJ2-1 TRBV6-5 . CASRMGGGSYNEQFF TGTGCCAGCAGGATGGGGGGAGGGTCATACAATGAGCAGTTCTTC
. TRBJ1-1 TRBV6-1 few CASSPPNPRTDEAFF TGTGCCAGCAGCCCTCCTAACCCCCGGACAGATGAAGCTTTCTTT
TRBD2 TRBJ2-5 TRBV7-9 few CASSLRQGGIETQYF TGTGCCAGCAGCTTACGGCAGGGAGGGATAGAGACCCAGTACTTC